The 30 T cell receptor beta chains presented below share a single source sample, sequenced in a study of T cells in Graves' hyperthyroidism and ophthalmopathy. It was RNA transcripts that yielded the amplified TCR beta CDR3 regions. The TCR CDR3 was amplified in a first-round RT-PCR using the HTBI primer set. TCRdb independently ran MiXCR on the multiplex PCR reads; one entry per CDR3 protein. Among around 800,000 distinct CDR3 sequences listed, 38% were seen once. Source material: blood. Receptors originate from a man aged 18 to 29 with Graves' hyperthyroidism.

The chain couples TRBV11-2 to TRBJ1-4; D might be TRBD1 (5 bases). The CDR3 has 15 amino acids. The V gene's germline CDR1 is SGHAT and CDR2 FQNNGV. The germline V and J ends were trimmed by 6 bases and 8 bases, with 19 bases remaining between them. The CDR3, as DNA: TGTGCCAGCAGGCTTCCGGGACGGGGACTCGAAAAACTGTTTTTT. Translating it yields CASRLPGRGLEKLFF.

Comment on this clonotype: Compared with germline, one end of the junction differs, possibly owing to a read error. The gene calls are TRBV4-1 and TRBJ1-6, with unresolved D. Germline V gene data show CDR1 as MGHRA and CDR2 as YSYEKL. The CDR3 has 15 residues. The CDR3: CASSQAGPIIQPLHF. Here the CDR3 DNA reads TGTGCCAGCAGCCAAGCGGGTCCAATAATTCAACCCCTCCACTTT.

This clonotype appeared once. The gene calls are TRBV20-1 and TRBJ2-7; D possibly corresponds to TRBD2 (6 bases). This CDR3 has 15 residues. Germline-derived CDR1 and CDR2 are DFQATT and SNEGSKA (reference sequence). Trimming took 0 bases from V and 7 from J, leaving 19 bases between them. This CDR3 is CSARDGAGPQGEQYF. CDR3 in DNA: TGCAGTGCTAGAGATGGGGCGGGACCCCAAGGGGAGCAGTACTTC.

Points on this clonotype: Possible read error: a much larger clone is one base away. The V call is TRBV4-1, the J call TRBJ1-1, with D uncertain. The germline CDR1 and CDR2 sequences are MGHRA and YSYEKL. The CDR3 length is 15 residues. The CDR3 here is CASSQGVAVNAEAFF. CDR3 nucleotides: TGCGCCAGCAGCCAAGGAGTAGCAGTGAACGCTGAAGCTTTCTTT.

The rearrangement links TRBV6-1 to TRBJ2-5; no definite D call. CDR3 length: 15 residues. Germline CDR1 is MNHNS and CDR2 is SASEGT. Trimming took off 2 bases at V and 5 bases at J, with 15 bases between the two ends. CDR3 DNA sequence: TGTGCCAGCAGTGAACGTGCGAGAAGAGGCGAGACCCAGTACTTC. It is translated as CASSERARRGETQYF.

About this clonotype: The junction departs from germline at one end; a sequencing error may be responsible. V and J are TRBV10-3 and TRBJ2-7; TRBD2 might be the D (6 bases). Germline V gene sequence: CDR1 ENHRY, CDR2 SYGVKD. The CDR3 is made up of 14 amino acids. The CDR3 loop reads CASSYSTRGYEQYF. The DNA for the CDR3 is TGTGCCAGCAGTTACTCGACACGGGGGTACGAGCAGTACTTC.

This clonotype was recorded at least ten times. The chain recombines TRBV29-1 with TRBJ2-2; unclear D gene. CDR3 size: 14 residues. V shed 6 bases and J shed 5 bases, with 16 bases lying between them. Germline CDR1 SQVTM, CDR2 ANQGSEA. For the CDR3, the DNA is TGCAGCGTCGGATCTTCCATGGGGACCGGGGAGCTGTTTTTT. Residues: CSVGSSMGTGELFF.

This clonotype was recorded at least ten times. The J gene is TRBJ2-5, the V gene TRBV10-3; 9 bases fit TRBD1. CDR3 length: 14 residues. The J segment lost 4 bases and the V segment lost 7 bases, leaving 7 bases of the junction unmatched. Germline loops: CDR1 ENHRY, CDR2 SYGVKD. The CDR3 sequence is CAIKEPDRGETQYF. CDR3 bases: TGTGCCATCAAGGAACCGGACAGGGGAGAGACCCAGTACTTC.

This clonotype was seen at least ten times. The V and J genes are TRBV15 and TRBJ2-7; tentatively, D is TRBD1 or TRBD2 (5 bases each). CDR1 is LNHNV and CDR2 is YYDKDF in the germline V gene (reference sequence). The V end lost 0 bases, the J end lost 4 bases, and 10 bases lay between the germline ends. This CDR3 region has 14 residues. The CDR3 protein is CATSREGDRYEQYF. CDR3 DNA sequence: TGTGCCACCAGCAGAGAGGGGGATCGTTACGAGCAGTACTTC. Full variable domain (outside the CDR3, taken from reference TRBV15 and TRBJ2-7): DAMVIQNPRYQVTQFGKPVTLSCSQTLNHNVMYWYQQKSSQAPKLLFHYYDKDFNNEADTPDNFQSRRPNTSFCFLDIRSPGLGDTAMYLCATSREGDRYEQYFGPGTRLTVT.

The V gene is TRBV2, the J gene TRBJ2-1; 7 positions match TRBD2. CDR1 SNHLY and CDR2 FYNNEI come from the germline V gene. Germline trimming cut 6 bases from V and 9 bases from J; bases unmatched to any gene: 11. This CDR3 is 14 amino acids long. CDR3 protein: CASRLGGSLSEQFF. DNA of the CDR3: TGTGCCAGCAGGCTGGGAGGGTCCCTCAGTGAGCAGTTCTTC.

The DNA of the CDR3 is TGCAGCTACGGGGGACGAACCTACGAGCAGTACTTC. Its translation: CSYGGRTYEQYF. V gene TRBV29-1 combines with J gene TRBJ2-7; tentative D call: TRBD2 (6 bases). The CDR3 is 12 amino acids. The germline V gene encodes CDR1 SQVTM and CDR2 ANQGSEA. The V end was cut by 8 bases, the J end by 2 bases, with 13 bases between.

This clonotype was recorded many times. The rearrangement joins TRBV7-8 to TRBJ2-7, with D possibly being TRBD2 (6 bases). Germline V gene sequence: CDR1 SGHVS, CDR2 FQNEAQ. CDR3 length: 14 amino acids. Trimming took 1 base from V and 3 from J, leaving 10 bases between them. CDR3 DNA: TGTGCCAGCAGCTTAGACGGGGGTATCTACGAGCAGTACTTC. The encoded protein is CASSLDGGIYEQYF.

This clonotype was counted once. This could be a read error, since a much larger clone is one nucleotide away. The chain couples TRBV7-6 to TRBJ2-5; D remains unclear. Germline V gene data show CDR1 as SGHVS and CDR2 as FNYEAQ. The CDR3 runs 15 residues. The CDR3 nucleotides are TGTGCCAGCAGCTTATATGCGTCACACCAAGGGACCCAGTACTTC. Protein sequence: CASSLYASHQGTQYF.

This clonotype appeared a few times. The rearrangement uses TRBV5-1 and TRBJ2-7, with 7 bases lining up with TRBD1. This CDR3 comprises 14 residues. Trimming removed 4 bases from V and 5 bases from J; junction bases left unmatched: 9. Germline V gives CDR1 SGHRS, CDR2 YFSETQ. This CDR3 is CASSHDRVHNEQYF. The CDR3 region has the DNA TGCGCCAGCAGCCACGACAGGGTCCACAACGAGCAGTACTTC.

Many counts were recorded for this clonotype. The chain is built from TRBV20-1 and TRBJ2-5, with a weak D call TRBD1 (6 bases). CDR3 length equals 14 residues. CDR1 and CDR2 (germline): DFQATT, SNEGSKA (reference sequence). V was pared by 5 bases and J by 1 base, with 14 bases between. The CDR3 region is CSALTGTLQETQYF. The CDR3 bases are TGCAGTGCTTTGACCGGGACACTCCAAGAGACCCAGTACTTC.

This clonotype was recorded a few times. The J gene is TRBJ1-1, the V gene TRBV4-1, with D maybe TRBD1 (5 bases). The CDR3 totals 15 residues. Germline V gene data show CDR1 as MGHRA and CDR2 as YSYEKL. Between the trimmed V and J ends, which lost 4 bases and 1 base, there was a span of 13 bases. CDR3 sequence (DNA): TGCGCCAGCAGCCGAGAAGCCGGGGGGAACACTGAAGCTTTCTTT. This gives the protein CASSREAGGNTEAFF.

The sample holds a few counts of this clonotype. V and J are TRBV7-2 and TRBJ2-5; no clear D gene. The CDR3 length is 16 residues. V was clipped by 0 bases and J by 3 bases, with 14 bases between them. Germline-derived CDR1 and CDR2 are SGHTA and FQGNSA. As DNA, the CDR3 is TGTGCCAGCAGCTTAGCAGAGTCGGGTATTAAAGAGACCCAGTACTTC. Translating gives CASSLAESGIKETQYF.

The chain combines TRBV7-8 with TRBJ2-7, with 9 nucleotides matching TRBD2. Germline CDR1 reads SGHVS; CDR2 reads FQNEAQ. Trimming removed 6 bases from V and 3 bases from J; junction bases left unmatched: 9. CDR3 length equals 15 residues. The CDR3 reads CASSQAGGSVYEQYF. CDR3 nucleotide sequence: TGTGCCAGCAGTCAAGCGGGAGGTTCTGTCTACGAGCAGTACTTC.

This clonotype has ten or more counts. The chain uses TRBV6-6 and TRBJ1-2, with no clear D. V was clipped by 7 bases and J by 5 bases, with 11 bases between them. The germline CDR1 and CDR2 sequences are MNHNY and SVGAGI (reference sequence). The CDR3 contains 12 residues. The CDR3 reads CASNLREYGYTF. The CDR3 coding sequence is TGTGCCAGCAATCTCCGAGAATATGGCTACACCTTC.

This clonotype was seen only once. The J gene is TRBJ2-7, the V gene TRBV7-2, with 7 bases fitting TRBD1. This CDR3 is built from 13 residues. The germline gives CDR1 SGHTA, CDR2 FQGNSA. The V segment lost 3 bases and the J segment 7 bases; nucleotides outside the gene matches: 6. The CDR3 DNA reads TGTGCCAGCAGCTTGACAGGGTTTGGAGAGCAGTACTTC. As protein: CASSLTGFGEQYF.

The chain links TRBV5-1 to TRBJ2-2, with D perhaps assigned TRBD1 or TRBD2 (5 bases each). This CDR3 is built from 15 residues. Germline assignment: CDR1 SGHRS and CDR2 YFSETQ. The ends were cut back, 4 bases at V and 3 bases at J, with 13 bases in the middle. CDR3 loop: CASSPRDGYTGELFF. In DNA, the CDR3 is TGCGCCAGCAGCCCTCGGGACGGATACACCGGGGAGCTGTTTTTT.

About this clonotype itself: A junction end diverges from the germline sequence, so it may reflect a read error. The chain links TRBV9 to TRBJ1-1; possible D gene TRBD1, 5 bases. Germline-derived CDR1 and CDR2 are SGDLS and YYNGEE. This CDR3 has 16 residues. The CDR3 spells CASSHHLPGKNTEAFF. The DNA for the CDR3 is TGCGCCAGCAGCCACCACTTGCCAGGGAAGAACACTGAAGCTTTCTTT.

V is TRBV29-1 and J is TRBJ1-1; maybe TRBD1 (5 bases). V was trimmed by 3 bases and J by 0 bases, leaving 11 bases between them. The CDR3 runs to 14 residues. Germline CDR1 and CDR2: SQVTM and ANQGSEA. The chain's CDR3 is CSVEGGSMNTEAFF. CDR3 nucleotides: TGCAGCGTTGAGGGGGGTTCCATGAACACTGAAGCTTTCTTT.

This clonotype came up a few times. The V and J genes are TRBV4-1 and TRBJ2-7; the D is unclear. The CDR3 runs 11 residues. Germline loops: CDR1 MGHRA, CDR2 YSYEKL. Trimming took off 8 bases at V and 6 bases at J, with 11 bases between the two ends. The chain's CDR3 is CASYSGGEQYF. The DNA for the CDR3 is TGCGCCAGCTATTCCGGTGGCGAGCAGTACTTC.

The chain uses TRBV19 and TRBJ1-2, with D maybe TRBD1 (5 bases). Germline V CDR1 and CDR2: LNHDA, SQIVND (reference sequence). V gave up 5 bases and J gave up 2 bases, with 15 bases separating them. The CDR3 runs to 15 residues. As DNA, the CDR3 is TGTGCCAGTAGTTCGACAGCTAGAACCAACTATGGCTACACCTTC. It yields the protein CASSSTARTNYGYTF.

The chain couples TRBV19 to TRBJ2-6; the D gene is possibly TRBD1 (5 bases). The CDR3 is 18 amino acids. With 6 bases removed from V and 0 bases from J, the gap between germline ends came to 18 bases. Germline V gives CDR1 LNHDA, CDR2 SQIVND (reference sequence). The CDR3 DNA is TGTGCCAGTAGCCTCCAGGACACTTCAACCTCTGGGGCCAACGTCCTGACTTTC. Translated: CASSLQDTSTSGANVLTF.

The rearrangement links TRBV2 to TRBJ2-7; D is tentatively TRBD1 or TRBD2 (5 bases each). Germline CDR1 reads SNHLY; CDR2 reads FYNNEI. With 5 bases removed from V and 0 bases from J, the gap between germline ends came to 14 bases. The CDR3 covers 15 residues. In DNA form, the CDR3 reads TGTGCCAGCAGTCCCGGGACGGCGCTCTCCTACGAGCAGTACTTC. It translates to CASSPGTALSYEQYF. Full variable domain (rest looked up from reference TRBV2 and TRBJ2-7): EPEVTQTPSHQVTQMGQEVILRCVPISNHLYFYWYRQILGQKVEFLVSFYNNEISEKSEIFDDQFSVERPDGSNFTLKIRSTKLEDSAMYFCASSPGTALSYEQYFGPGTRLTVT.

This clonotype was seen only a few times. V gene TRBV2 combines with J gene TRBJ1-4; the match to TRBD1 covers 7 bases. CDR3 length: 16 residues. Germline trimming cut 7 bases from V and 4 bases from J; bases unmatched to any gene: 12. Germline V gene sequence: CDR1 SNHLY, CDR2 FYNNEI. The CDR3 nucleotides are TGTGCCAGCACTAGATCCCGGGCAGGGGGTAATGAAAAACTGTTTTTT. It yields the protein CASTRSRAGGNEKLFF.

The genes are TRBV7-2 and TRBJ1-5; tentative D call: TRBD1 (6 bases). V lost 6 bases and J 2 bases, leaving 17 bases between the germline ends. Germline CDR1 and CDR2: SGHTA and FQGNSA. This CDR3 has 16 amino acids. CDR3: CASRVHREIGNQPQHF. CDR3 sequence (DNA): TGTGCCAGCAGAGTACACAGGGAGATCGGCAATCAGCCCCAGCATTTT.

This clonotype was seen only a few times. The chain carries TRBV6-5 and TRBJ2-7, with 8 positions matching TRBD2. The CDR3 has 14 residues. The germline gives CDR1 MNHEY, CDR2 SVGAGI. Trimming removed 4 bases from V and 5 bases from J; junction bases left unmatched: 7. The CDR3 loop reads CASSSGLEAHEQYF. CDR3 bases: TGTGCCAGCAGTTCGGGACTAGAGGCCCACGAGCAGTACTTC.